This T cell receptor beta chain was identified in a study of CD8+ T cells in alopecia areata. Study-wide findings and caveats: Scalp clonality, along with expanded CD8+ clones among the top 100, was significantly decreased by tofacitinib.

With 7 bases clipped from V and 2 bases from J, the junction kept 6 bases outside the gene matches. Per the germline V gene, CDR1 is MNHEY and CDR2 is SMNVEV (reference sequence). The CDR3 loop spans 15 amino acids. Described treatment: oral pan-JAK inhibitor, 5-10 mg twice daily. This clone was counted only a few times. Its matching antigen is unknown. In each case, RNA was isolated and then reverse transcribed into cDNA as the sequencing template. Measured with immunoSEQ multiplex PCR; TCRdb has only the in-frame clones, and not every one. The table includes more than 150,000 clones, approximately 50% detected once.

Here the sequenced sample was CD8+ T cells sorted from blood, taken at week 52, from a patient treated with tofacitinib. This chain links TRBV27 with TRBJ2-1, with 9 positions matching TRBD2. This sequence originates from a human donor with alopecia areata. Written as DNA, the CDR3 is TGTGCCAGCACCCTTGGCGGGGGGGCCTACAATGAGCAGTTCTTC. It specifies CASTLGGGAYNEQFF.